The clone carrying this T cell receptor beta chain occurred once. Any gene name here is a mouse gene name. The read finishes 1 residue shy of the CDR3 end, and the germline J gene is used to complete it. Sequencing was performed with immunoSEQ multiplex PCR; in TCRdb, only in-frame clones are kept and a portion is missing. The sample consists of several thousand clones, roughly a third of them appearing once. The germline CDR1 and CDR2 sequences are NSQYPW and LRSPGD (reference sequence). The CDR3 totals 14 residues. The V and J ends lost 4 bases and 3 bases, in that order; junction bases with no gene match: 0. This sample is part of a study of tissue T cells after allogeneic stem cell transplantation. The time point here: mouse harvest day 14 after allogeneic transplant. Tail vein injection delivered 10^7 T-cell-depleted bone marrow cells and 10^6 splenic CD5+ T cells.

J is TRBJ1-4 and V is TRBV1; 9 bases fit TRBD1. The sample comprised skin. The receptor was isolated from a female BALB/c mouse given C57BL/6 T cells with graft-versus-host disease after an allogeneic hematopoietic cell transplant. The chain's CDR3 is CTCSGTGANERLFF. The CDR3 bases that were read are TGCACCTGCAGTGGGACAGGGGCCAACGAAAGATTATTT.